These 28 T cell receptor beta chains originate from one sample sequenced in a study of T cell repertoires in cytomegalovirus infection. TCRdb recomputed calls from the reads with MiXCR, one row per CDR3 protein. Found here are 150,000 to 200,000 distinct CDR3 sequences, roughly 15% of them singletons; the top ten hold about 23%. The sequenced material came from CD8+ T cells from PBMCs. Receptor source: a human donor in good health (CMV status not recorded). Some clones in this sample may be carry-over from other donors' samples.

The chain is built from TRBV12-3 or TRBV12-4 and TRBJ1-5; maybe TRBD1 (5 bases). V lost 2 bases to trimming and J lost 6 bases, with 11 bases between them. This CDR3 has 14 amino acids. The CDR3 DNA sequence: TGTGCCAGCAGTTTACACGGGGGGAGTCAGCCCCAGCATTTT. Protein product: CASSLHGGSQPQHF.

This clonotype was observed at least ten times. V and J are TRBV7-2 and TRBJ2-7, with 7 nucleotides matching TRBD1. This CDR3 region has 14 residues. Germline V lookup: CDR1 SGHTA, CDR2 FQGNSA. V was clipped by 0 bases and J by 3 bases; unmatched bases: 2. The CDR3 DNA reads TGTGCCAGCAGCTTAGCAGGGGGCGACTACGAGCAGTACTTC. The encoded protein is CASSLAGGDYEQYF.

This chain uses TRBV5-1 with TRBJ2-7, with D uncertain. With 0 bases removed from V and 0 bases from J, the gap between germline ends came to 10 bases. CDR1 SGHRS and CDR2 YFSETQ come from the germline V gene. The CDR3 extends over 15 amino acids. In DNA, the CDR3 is TGCGCCAGCAGCTTGGATCAGGCCGGCTCCTACGAGCAGTACTTC. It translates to CASSLDQAGSYEQYF.

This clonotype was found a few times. The CDR3 loop is CASSVAGTGAYEQYF. The CDR3 nucleotides read TGTGCCAGCAGCGTAGCGGGGACAGGGGCATACGAGCAGTACTTC. The chain has TRBV9 and TRBJ2-7, with TRBD1 identical over 10 bases. This CDR3 region has 15 residues. The germline gives CDR1 SGDLS, CDR2 YYNGEE. Germline trimming cut 0 bases from V and 4 bases from J; bases unmatched to any gene: 4.

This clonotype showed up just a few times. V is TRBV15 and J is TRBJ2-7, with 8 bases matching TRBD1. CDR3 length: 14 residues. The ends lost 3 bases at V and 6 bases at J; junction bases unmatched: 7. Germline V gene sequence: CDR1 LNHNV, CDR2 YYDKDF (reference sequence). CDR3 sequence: CATSSDRGIAEQYF. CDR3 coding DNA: TGTGCCACCAGCAGCGACAGGGGCATCGCCGAGCAGTACTTC.

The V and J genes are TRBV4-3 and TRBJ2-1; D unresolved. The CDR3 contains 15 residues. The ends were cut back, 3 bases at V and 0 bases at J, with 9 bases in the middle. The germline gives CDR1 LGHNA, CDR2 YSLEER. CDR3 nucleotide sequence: TGCGCCAGCAGCCAGGACCGCAGCTCCTACAATGAGCAGTTCTTC. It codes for CASSQDRSSYNEQFF.

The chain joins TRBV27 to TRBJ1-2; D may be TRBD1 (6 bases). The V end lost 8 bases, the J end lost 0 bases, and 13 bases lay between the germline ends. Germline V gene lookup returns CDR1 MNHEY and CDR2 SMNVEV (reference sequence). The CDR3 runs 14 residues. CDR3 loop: CASGYRATNYGYTF. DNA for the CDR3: TGTGCCAGCGGCTACAGGGCCACTAACTATGGCTACACCTTC.

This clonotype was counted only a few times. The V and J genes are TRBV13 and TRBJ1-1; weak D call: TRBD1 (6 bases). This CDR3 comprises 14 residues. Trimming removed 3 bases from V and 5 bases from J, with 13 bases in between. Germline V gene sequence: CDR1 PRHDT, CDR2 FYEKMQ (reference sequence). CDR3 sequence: CASSFAGTPTEAFF. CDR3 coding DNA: TGTGCCAGCAGCTTCGCCGGGACACCAACTGAAGCTTTCTTT.

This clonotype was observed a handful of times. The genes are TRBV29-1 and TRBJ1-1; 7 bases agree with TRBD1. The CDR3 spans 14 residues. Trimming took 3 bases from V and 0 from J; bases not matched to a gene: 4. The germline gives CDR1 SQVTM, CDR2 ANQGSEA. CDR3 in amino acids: CSVEAGGVNTEAFF. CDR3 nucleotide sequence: TGCAGCGTTGAGGCAGGGGGGGTGAACACTGAAGCTTTCTTT.

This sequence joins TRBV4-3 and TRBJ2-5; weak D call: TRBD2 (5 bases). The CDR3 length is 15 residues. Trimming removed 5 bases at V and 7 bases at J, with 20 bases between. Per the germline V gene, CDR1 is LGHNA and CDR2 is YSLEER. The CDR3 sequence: CASSEGAYAGGTQYF. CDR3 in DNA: TGCGCCAGCAGCGAAGGCGCCTACGCAGGAGGGACCCAGTACTTC.

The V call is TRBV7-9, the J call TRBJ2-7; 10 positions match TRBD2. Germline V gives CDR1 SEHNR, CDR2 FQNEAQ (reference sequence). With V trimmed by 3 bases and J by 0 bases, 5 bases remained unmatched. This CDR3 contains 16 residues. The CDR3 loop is CASSFLAGGPSYEQYF. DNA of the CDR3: TGTGCCAGCAGCTTTTTAGCGGGGGGACCCTCCTACGAGCAGTACTTC.

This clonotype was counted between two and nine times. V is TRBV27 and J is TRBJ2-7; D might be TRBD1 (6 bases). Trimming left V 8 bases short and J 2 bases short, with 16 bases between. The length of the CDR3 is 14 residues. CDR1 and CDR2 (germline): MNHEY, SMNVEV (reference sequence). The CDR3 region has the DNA TGTGCCAGCCGCCCCCGGGACAAAACCTACGAGCAGTACTTC. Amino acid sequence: CASRPRDKTYEQYF.

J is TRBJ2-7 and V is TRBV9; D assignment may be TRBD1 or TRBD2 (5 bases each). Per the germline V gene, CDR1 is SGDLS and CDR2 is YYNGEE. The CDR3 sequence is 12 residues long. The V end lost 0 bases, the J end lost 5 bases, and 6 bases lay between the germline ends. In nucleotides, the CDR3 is TGTGCCAGCAGCGTAGCGGGGCACGAGCAGTACTTC. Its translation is CASSVAGHEQYF.

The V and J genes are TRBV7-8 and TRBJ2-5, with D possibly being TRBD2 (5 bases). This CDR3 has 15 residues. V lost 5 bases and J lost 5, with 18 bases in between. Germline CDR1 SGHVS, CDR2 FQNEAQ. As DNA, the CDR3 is TGTGCCAGCAGCACCCCCGAGAGAGGGAACGAGACCCAGTACTTC. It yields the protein CASSTPERGNETQYF.

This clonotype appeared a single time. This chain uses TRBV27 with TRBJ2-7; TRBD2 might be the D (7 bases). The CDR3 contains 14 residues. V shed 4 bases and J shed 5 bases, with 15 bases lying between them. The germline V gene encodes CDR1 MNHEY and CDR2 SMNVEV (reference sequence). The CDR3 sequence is CASSSGGSLHEQYF. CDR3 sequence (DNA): TGTGCCAGCAGTTCGGGGGGCTCTTTGCACGAGCAGTACTTC.

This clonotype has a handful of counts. The CDR3 region has the DNA TGTGCCAGCAGTTTACTTGTGAACACCGGGGAGCTGTTTTTT. Residues: CASSLLVNTGELFF. This chain connects TRBV2 to TRBJ2-2, with D unclear. The CDR3 has 14 residues. Germline V gene lookup returns CDR1 SNHLY and CDR2 FYNNEI. V gave up 5 bases and J gave up 1 base, with 8 bases separating them.

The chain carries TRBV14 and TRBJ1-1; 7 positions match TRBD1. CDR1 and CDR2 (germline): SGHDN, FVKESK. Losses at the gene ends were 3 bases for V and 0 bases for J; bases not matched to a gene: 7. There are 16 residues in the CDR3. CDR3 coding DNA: TGTGCCAGCAGCCACCCGCGACAGGGCATGAACACTGAAGCTTTCTTT. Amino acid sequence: CASSHPRQGMNTEAFF.

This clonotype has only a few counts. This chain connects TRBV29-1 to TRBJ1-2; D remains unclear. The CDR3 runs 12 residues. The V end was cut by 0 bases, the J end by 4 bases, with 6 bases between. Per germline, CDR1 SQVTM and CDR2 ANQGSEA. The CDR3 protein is CSVEDRVYGYTF. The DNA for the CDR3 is TGCAGCGTTGAAGACCGGGTCTATGGCTACACCTTC.

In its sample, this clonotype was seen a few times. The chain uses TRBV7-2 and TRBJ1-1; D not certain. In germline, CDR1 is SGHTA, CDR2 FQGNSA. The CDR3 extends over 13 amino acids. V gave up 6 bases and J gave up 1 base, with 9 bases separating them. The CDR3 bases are TGTGCCAGCAGGCACCCGGGGAACACTGAAGCTTTCTTT. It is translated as CASRHPGNTEAFF.

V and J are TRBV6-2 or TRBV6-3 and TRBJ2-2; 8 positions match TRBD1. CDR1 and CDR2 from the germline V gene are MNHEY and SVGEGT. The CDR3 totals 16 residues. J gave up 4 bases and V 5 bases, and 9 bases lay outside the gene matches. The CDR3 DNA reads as TGTGCCAGCAGTCCCTGGACAGGGAGGAGCACCGGGGAGCTGTTTTTT. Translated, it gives CASSPWTGRSTGELFF.

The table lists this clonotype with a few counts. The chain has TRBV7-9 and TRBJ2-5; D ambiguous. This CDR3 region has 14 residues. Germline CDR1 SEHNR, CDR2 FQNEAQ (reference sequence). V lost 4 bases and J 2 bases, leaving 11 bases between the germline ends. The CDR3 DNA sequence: TGTGCCAGCAGCTCCTCAAGTTATCAAGAGACCCAGTACTTC. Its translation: CASSSSSYQETQYF.

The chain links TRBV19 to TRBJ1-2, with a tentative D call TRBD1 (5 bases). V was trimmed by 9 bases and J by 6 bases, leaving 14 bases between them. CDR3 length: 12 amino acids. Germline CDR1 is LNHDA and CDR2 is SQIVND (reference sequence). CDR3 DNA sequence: TGTGCCAGCGTCGAGAGGGGTCATGGCTACACCTTC. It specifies CASVERGHGYTF.

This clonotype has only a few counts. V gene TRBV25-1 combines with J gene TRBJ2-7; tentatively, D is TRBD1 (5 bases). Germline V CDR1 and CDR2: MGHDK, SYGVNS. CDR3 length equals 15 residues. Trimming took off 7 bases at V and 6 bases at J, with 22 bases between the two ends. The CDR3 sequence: CASKHNRTRVCEQYF. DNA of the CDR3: TGTGCCAGCAAGCATAACCGGACACGCGTTTGCGAGCAGTACTTC.

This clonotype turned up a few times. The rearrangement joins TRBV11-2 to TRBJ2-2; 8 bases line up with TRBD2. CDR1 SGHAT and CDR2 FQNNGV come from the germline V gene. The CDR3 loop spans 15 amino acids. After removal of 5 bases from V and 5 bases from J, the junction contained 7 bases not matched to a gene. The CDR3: CASSLSGGPTGELFF. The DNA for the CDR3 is TGTGCCAGCAGCCTAAGCGGGGGACCGACCGGGGAGCTGTTTTTT.

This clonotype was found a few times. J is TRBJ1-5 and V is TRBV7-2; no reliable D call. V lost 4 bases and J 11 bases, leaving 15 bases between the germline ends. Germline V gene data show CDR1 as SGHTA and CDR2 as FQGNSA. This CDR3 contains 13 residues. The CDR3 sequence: CASSSDAIKAQHF. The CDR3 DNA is TGTGCCAGCAGCTCGGATGCAATCAAGGCCCAGCATTTT.

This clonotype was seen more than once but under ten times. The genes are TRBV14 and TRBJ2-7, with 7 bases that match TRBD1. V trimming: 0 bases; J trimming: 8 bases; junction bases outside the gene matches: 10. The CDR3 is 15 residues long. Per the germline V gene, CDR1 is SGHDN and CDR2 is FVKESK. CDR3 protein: CASSQEGTGEVKQYF. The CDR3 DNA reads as TGTGCCAGCAGCCAAGAGGGTACAGGGGAAGTGAAGCAGTACTTC.

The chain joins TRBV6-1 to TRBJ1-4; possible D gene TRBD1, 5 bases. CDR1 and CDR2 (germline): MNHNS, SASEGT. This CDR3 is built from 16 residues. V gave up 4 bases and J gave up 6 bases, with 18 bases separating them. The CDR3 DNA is TGTGCCAGCAGTGTGAGTTCGCGGGGACCCGATGAAAAACTGTTTTTT. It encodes CASSVSSRGPDEKLFF.

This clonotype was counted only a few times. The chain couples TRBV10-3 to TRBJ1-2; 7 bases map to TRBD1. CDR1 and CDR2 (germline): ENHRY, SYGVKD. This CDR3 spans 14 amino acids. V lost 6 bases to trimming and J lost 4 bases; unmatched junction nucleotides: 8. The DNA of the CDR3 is TGTGCCATCAGCATACCAGGACAGGTCTATGGCTACACCTTC. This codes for CAISIPGQVYGYTF.